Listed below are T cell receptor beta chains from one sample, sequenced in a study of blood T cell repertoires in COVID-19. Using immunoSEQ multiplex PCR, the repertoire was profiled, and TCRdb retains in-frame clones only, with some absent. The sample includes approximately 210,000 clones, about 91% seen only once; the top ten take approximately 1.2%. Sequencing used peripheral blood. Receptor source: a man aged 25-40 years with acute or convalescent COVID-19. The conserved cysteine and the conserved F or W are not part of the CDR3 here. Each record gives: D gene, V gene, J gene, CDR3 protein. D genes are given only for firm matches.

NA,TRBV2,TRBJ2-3,ATSLDSTDTQY
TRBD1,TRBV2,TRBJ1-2,ASSEQGADYGYT
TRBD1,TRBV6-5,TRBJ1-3,ASRDRGLGNTIY
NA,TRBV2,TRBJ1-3,ASSEQGLQSGNTIY
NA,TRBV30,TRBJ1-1,AWSANFFSTEAF
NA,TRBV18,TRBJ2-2,ASSPLREITGELF
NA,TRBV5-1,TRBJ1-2,ASSFGTSRDYGYT
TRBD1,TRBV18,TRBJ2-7,ASSQNGQGIDEQY
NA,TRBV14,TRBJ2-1,ASSRSRDNEQF
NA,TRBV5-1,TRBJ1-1,ASSLRGNTEAF
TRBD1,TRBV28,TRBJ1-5,ASSLARQGRRPQH
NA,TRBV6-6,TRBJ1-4,ASSPSRQALNEKLF
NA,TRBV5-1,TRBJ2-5,ASGLGLTKETQY
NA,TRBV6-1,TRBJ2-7,ASSEVGQPPYEQY
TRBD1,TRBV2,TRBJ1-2,ASRGGQNPNYGYT
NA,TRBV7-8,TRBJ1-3,ASSLSGSNRGHPGNTIY
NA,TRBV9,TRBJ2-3,ASSVLPRLEADTQY
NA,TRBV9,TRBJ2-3,ASSVEVGGHTKDTQY
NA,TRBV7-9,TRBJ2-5,ASSFIDTQETQY
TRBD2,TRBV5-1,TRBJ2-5,ASSSSTSGAETQY
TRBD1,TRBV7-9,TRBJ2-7,ASSLSGQATQY
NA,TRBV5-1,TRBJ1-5,ASSLDAQVNNQPQH
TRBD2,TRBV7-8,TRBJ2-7,ASRRGGAYEQY
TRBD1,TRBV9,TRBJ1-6,ASSANSGTGVPPLH
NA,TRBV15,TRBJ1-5,ATSRELRVDNQPQH
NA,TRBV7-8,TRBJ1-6,ASSLGQNGSPLH
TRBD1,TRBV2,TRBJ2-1,ASSEQGAPNEQF
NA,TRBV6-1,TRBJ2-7,ASSEYRFNYEQY
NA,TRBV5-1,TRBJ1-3,ASSTRRPGKGNTIY
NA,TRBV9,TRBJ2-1,ASSVGGDSYNEQF
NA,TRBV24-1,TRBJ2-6,ATSEGLSSGANVLT
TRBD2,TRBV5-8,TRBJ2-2,ASRPGLAGSGELF
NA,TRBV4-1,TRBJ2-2,ASSPSGRVSNTGELF
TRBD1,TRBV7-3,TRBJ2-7,ASSAPLGQTKEQY
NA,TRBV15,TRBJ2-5,ATSRVSRGTQY
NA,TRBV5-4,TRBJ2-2,ASTPGRTGELF
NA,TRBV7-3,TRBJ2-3,ASSPQGGLSDTQY
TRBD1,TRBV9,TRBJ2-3,ASSVGVTGLTDTQY
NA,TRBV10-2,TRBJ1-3,ASTTGYRSSSGNTIY
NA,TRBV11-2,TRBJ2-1,ASSLGGLNEQF
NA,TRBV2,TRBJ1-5,ASTGGNQPQH
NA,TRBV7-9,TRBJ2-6,ASSLVGSGVLT
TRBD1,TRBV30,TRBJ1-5,AWSVSGTGGPTGARPQH
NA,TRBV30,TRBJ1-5,AWRGQPYQPQH
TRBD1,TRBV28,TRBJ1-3,ASSLRDRFSSGNTIY
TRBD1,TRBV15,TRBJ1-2,ATSPRTGGYGYT
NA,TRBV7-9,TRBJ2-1,ATLRGSNEQF
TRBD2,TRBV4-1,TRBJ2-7,ASSISGLVPSYEQY
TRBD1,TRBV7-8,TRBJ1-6,ASSSYGQGGSYNSPLH
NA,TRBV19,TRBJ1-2,ASSAPDRTYGYT
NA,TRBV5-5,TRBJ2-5,ASSSLREETQY
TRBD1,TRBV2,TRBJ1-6,ASMQGGVSRAPLH
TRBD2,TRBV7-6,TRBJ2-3,ASSSRLAGGTGSTDTQY
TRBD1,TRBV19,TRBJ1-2,ASTRDRAGLGYGYT